The next 26 T cell receptor beta chains were all read from a single sample in a study of CD4 T cells in relation to SARS-CoV-2 and coronaviruses. Before the COVID-19 pandemic, during about 2010-2018, CD4+ T cells were taken from unexposed donors. Assay used: immunoSEQ multiplex PCR; TCRdb lists only in-frame clones, some missing. The sample has about 59,000 clones; 86% are singletons. The sequencing input was memory CD4+ T cells from PBMCs. The source is a human donor in good health.

The chain has TRBV3-1 (or the pseudogene TRBV3-2) and TRBJ1-2; D gene unclear. Per the germline V gene, CDR1 is LGHDT and CDR2 is YNNKEL (reference sequence). Trimming took 4 bases from V and 2 from J, leaving 14 bases between them. This CDR3 is built from 15 residues. This CDR3 is CASSLDVGMNYGYTF. The CDR3 DNA follows: TGTGCCAGCAGCCTCGATGTTGGGATGAACTATGGCTACACCTTC.

This rearrangement joins TRBV7-8 to TRBJ2-1; D gene unclear. CDR1 and CDR2 from the germline V gene are SGHVS and FQNEAQ. V lost 2 bases, J lost 9 bases, and 8 bases lay in between. The CDR3 runs to 12 residues. CDR3 region: CASSLSGAEQFF. In DNA form, the CDR3 reads TGTGCCAGCAGCTTATCGGGCGCTGAGCAGTTCTTC.

The chain joins TRBV10-3 to TRBJ2-3, with a weak D call TRBD1 (6 bases). Trimming removed 7 bases at V and 2 bases at J, with 22 bases between. In germline, CDR1 is ENHRY, CDR2 SYGVKD. This CDR3 region has 17 residues. The CDR3, as DNA: TGTGCCATCAACGCTAATCAGGGGCGGCGAAACACAGATACGCAGTATTTT. It encodes CAINANQGRRNTDTQYF.

The chain recombines TRBV3-1 (or the pseudogene TRBV3-2) with TRBJ1-1; D is undetermined. The V gene lost 0 bases and the J gene lost 1 base, with 9 bases spanning the gap. CDR3 length equals 15 residues. The germline CDR1 and CDR2 sequences are LGHDT and YNNKEL (reference sequence). CDR3 bases: TGTGCCAGCAGCCAAGATCGACCATCGAACACTGAAGCTTTCTTT. Translating gives CASSQDRPSNTEAFF.

V is TRBV19 and J is TRBJ1-5; 8 nucleotides agree with TRBD1. CDR1 and CDR2 from the germline V gene are LNHDA and SQIVND (reference sequence). Trimming took 8 bases from V and 6 from J; bases not matched to a gene: 12. There are 15 residues in the CDR3. The CDR3 reads CASGGLGQGGQPQHF. CDR3 coding DNA: TGTGCCAGTGGGGGGCTCGGACAGGGAGGTCAGCCCCAGCATTTT.

This clone was detected a few times. The chain joins TRBV27 to TRBJ2-1; TRBD2 matches 9 bases. V shed 6 bases, J shed 2 bases, and the junction held 17 bases outside the gene matches. This CDR3 is 19 amino acids long. The germline CDR1 and CDR2 sequences are MNHEY and SMNVEV (reference sequence). As DNA, the CDR3 is TGTGCCAGCAGGCAAGAACTCTCTAAAAGCGGGAGGCCCTACAATGAGCAGTTCTTC. It specifies CASRQELSKSGRPYNEQFF.

J is TRBJ1-6 and V is TRBV2; D is ambiguous. Germline V gene data show CDR1 as SNHLY and CDR2 as FYNNEI. The CDR3 runs 16 residues. V was trimmed by 2 bases and J by 0 bases, leaving 8 bases between them. CDR3 bases: TGTGCCAGCAGTGAATCAGGATACTCCTATAATTCACCCCTCCACTTT. Residues: CASSESGYSYNSPLHF.

The chain combines TRBV2 with TRBJ1-1, with TRBD1 as a possible D gene (5 bases). CDR1 SNHLY and CDR2 FYNNEI come from the germline V gene. The V end was cut by 5 bases, the J end by 5 bases, with 15 bases between. The CDR3 consists of 14 residues. CDR3 nucleotides: TGTGCCAGCAGTCCCAGCAGGGTGGGTACTGAAGCTTTCTTT. Translation gives CASSPSRVGTEAFF.

V and J are TRBV3-1 (or the pseudogene TRBV3-2) and TRBJ1-2; no clear D gene. Germline values: CDR1 LGHDT, CDR2 YNNKEL (reference sequence). Trimming took off 2 bases at V and 4 bases at J, with 5 bases between the two ends. The CDR3 is 12 residues long. DNA for the CDR3: TGTGCCAGCAGCCAATCCGCCTATGGCTACACCTTC. It translates to CASSQSAYGYTF.

The rearrangement uses TRBV28 and TRBJ2-7, with D tentatively TRBD2 (5 bases). Germline V gene data show CDR1 as MDHEN and CDR2 as SYDVKM. The CDR3 is 11 residues long. The CDR3 DNA sequence: TGTGCAAGCGGCGTACCCTACGAGCAGTACTTC. Protein product: CASGVPYEQYF.

The CDR3 region is CASSRDRENSPLHF. CDR3 in DNA: TGTGCCAGCAGTAGGGACAGGGAGAATTCACCCCTCCACTTT. V is TRBV7-9 and J is TRBJ1-6; 9 bases align to TRBD1. Germline V gene sequence: CDR1 SEHNR, CDR2 FQNEAQ (reference sequence). Germline trimming cut 6 bases from V and 7 bases from J; bases unmatched to any gene: 4. The CDR3 spans 14 residues.

The sample holds one count of this clone. The rearrangement uses TRBV19 and TRBJ1-1, with a tentative D call TRBD1 (6 bases). Per germline, CDR1 LNHDA and CDR2 SQIVND (reference sequence). CDR3 size: 14 residues. Trimming removed 7 bases from V and 0 bases from J, with 12 bases in between. In DNA form, the CDR3 reads TGTGCCAGTAAAGTCGACAGGCTGAACACTGAAGCTTTCTTT. Translation gives CASKVDRLNTEAFF.

CDR3 sequence reads: CASSSRKGHQETQYF. DNA of the CDR3: TGTGCCAGCAGCTCGCGAAAGGGACACCAAGAGACCCAGTACTTC. The chain employs TRBV11-1 and TRBJ2-5; possibly TRBD1 or TRBD2 for D (5 bases each). Per the germline V gene, CDR1 is SGHAT and CDR2 is FQDESV (reference sequence). The ends were cut back, 4 bases at V and 0 bases at J, with 12 bases in the middle. There are 15 residues in the CDR3.

The V and J genes are TRBV18 and TRBJ2-7; 10 nucleotides match TRBD2. The CDR3 is 15 amino acids. From germline, CDR1 is KGHSH and CDR2 LQKENI. With 2 bases clipped from V and 2 bases from J, the junction kept 3 bases outside the gene matches. The CDR3 here is CASSPTSGITYEQYF. The CDR3 DNA follows: TGTGCCAGCTCACCAACTAGCGGGATAACCTACGAGCAGTACTTC.

The J gene is TRBJ1-2, the V gene TRBV5-6; TRBD1 agrees at 7 bases. Germline V lookup: CDR1 SGHDT, CDR2 YYEEEE. The CDR3 is made up of 14 amino acids. With 4 bases clipped from V and 3 bases from J, the junction kept 6 bases outside the gene matches. The CDR3 bases are TGTGCCAGCAGCCCCGCAGGGGGGTACTATGGCTACACCTTC. This translates into CASSPAGGYYGYTF.

V is TRBV2 and J is TRBJ2-2; 8 bases are a match to TRBD2. The CDR3 consists of 15 residues. Trimming cost V 5 bases and J 4 bases; bases outside gene matches: 6. In germline, CDR1 is SNHLY, CDR2 FYNNEI. CDR3 sequence: CASSTPGGRTGELFF. For the CDR3, the DNA is TGTGCCAGCAGTACCCCGGGAGGGCGCACCGGGGAGCTGTTTTTT.

The CDR3 bases are TGTGCCACCAGTGACCCGCTTGGGGACCACAGCACAGATACGCAGTATTTT. Protein sequence: CATSDPLGDHSTDTQYF. This chain joins TRBV24-1 and TRBJ2-3; D may match TRBD1 or TRBD2 (5 bases each). The V and J ends lost 4 bases and 0 bases respectively, with 16 bases between them. Germline V gives CDR1 KGHDR, CDR2 SFDVKD. The CDR3 totals 17 residues.

The rearrangement joins TRBV9 to TRBJ2-3; perhaps TRBD2 as D (5 bases). The germline V gene has CDR1 SGDLS and CDR2 YYNGEE. This CDR3 comprises 13 residues. The V and J ends lost 7 bases and 1 base respectively, with 10 bases between them. CDR3 amino acids: CASGLPGTDTQYF. The DNA for the CDR3 is TGTGCCAGCGGACTTCCAGGCACAGATACGCAGTATTTT.

The V call is TRBV5-4, the J call TRBJ2-1, with D uncertain. Germline lookup yields CDR1 SGHNT and CDR2 YYREEE (reference sequence). This CDR3 is built from 14 residues. Trimming shortened V by 4 bases and J by 9 bases, and 17 bases separated the two germline ends. CDR3 nucleotides: TGTGCCAGCAGCAAGGACCTAAGGAACGGTGAGCAGTTCTTC. Protein sequence: CASSKDLRNGEQFF.

The V and J genes are TRBV14 and TRBJ2-7; TRBD1 matches 7 bases. With V trimmed by 2 bases and J by 3 bases, 4 bases remained unmatched. Germline CDR1 reads SGHDN; CDR2 reads FVKESK. The CDR3 extends over 14 amino acids. The CDR3 nucleotides read TGTGCCAGCAGCCAAACAGGGGTATACTACGAGCAGTACTTC. This sequence encodes CASSQTGVYYEQYF.

This clone was observed a single time. The chain joins TRBV10-1 to TRBJ2-3, with 8 bases aligning to TRBD1. The CDR3 consists of 16 residues. V was clipped by 0 bases and J by 0 bases; unmatched bases: 2. Germline CDR1 is WNHNN and CDR2 is SYGVQD (reference sequence). CDR3 sequence (DNA): TGCGCCAGCAGTGAGTCTGGGACAGGAAGCACAGATACGCAGTATTTT. Translated, it gives CASSESGTGSTDTQYF.

The rearrangement uses TRBV10-2 and TRBJ2-1; 8 bases map to TRBD2. The trim removed 6 bases at V and 8 bases at J, leaving 18 bases unmatched. The CDR3 runs 17 residues. Germline assignment: CDR1 WSHSY and CDR2 SAAADI. The CDR3 sequence is CASSRGSGGRLKDEQFF. CDR3 coding DNA: TGCGCCAGCAGCCGGGGTAGTGGCGGGAGGCTAAAGGATGAGCAGTTCTTC.

V is TRBV28 and J is TRBJ1-5; D not certain. With 3 bases removed from V and 2 bases from J, the gap between germline ends came to 8 bases. The germline V gene encodes CDR1 MDHEN and CDR2 SYDVKM. The CDR3 extends over 14 amino acids. CDR3 amino acids: CASSFFSGNQPQHF. DNA for the CDR3: TGTGCCAGCAGTTTTTTCTCCGGCAATCAGCCCCAGCATTTT.

The table lists this clone with a count of one. The CDR3 DNA reads as TGTGCCAGCAGCTCAGGCCCTGAGGGTGAGCAGTTCTTC. This sequence encodes CASSSGPEGEQFF. The chain joins TRBV5-4 to TRBJ2-1; TRBD2 might be the D (5 bases). The V gene lost 3 bases and the J gene lost 9 bases, with 13 bases spanning the gap. The CDR3 is 13 amino acids. Germline loops: CDR1 SGHNT, CDR2 YYREEE (reference sequence).

The chain couples TRBV29-1 to TRBJ1-2; 11 bases map to TRBD1. The V and J ends lost 6 bases and 8 bases, in that order; junction bases with no gene match: 8. The germline CDR1 and CDR2 sequences are SQVTM and ANQGSEA. The CDR3 contains 13 residues. This CDR3 reads CSVPRTGGAGYTF. CDR3 nucleotide sequence: TGCAGCGTCCCTAGGACAGGGGGCGCGGGCTACACCTTC.

This clone was recorded once. The V and J genes are TRBV6-1 and TRBJ2-7; 7 bases agree with TRBD2. CDR1 MNHNS and CDR2 SASEGT come from the germline V gene. This CDR3 has 15 residues. Trimming cost V 2 bases and J 6 bases; bases outside gene matches: 10. The CDR3 nucleotides read TGTGCCAGCAGTGAATTCCAGCGGGGTTCAACCGAGCAGTACTTC. Translating it yields CASSEFQRGSTEQYF.